Following are 2 T cell receptor beta chains from one sample sequenced in a study of blood T cell repertoires in COVID-19. The assay was immunoSEQ multiplex PCR, and TCRdb's table has in-frame clones only and misses some. The data contain about 260,000 clones, about 88% of them singletons. Sequencing used peripheral blood. Source of these receptors: a man aged 55 to 69 who had recovered from COVID-19.

Here the CDR3 DNA reads TGTGCCAGCAGCCTCTATAGGGGGGAGCAGTACTTC. Encoded protein: CASSLYRGEQYF. The V call is TRBV5-8, the J call TRBJ2-7, with a tentative D call TRBD1 (6 bases). The germline V and J ends were trimmed by 4 bases and 7 bases, with 12 bases remaining between them. This CDR3 has 12 amino acids. Per germline, CDR1 SGHTS and CDR2 YDEGEE.

The rearrangement uses TRBV2 and TRBJ2-1; D perhaps matches TRBD2 (6 bases). Looked up from germline, CDR1 is SNHLY and CDR2 is FYNNEI. Trimming left V 5 bases short and J 9 bases short, with 8 bases between. This CDR3 spans 11 amino acids. CDR3 nucleotides: TGTGCCAGCAGTTCGGGAGTTGAGCAGTTCTTC. Amino acids: CASSSGVEQFF.